A selection of T cell receptor beta chains follows, all from one sample in a study of T cells in Graves' hyperthyroidism and ophthalmopathy. TCRdb re-called the multiplex PCR reads through MiXCR, storing one row per CDR3 protein. The sample carries more than 300,000 distinct CDR3 sequences, 11% to 15% recorded once. The sample comprised blood. These TCRs come from a woman aged 55-70 years with Graves' hyperthyroidism. The CDR3 runs from the conserved cysteine through the conserved F or W. A D gene is named only where the DNA matches it firmly. Not all rows give a size; the values are once, few, many and, for expanded clones, a class.

TRBV19	many	TRBJ1-2	-	CASSMGRHGYTF	TGTGCCAGTAGTATGGGCAGGCATGGCTACACCTTC
TRBV3-1	few	TRBJ1-6	-	CASSLRGQGSPLHF	TGTGCCAGCAGTTTGAGGGGCCAGGGCTCACCCCTCCACTTT
TRBV6-1	many	TRBJ2-3	-	CASSWSSTDTQYF	TGTGCCAGCAGTTGGTCCAGCACAGATACGCAGTATTTT
TRBV20-1	-	TRBJ1-2	-	CSARSTREGYTF	TGCAGTGCTAGATCCACTCGTGAAGGCTACACCTTC
TRBV2	few	TRBJ2-2	TRBD1	CASRGQGTTGELFF	TGTGCCAGCAGGGGACAGGGGACCACCGGGGAGCTGTTTTTT
TRBV24-1	-	TRBJ2-7	-	CATSETQGYEQYF	TGTGCCACCAGTGAGACACAGGGCTACGAGCAGTACTTC
TRBV7-2	many	TRBJ2-1	TRBD2	CASSFRPGGYNEQFF	TGTGCCAGCAGCTTTCGCCCGGGGGGTTACAATGAGCAGTTCTTC
TRBV12-5	many	TRBJ2-7	-	CASGYDRIYEQYF	TGTGCTAGTGGTTATGACAGGATATACGAGCAGTACTTC
TRBV6-1	once	TRBJ2-6	-	CASSPRGSLSGANVLTF	TGTGCCAGCAGTCCCAGGGGCAGCCTCTCTGGGGCCAACGTCCTGACTTTC
TRBV9	few	TRBJ2-1	TRBD2	CASSTDSGGVAYNEQFF	TGTGCCAGCAGCACCGACTCGGGGGGAGTCGCCTACAATGAGCAGTTCTTC
TRBV28	many	TRBJ2-7	-	CASRLEALAYYEQYF	TGTGCCAGCAGATTGGAGGCCCTGGCCTACTACGAGCAGTACTTC
TRBV5-8	many	TRBJ2-1	-	CASRPSTGTPANEQFF	TGTGCCAGCAGGCCTTCTACAGGGACCCCTGCAAATGAGCAGTTCTTC
TRBV10-3	-	TRBJ2-7	-	CAISERQVYYEQYF	TGTGCCATCAGTGAGAGGCAGGTCTACTACGAGCAGTACTTC
TRBV20-1	-	TRBJ2-7	TRBD1	CSAGQGAGYEQYF	TGCAGTGCTGGACAGGGGGCCGGGTACGAGCAGTACTTC
TRBV12-3/TRBV12-4	many	TRBJ2-3	TRBD2	CASSHKAGGITDTQYF	TGTGCCAGCAGCCATAAGGCGGGAGGGATCACAGATACGCAGTATTTT
TRBV5-1	many	TRBJ2-1	TRBD2	CASSLAGGFSEQFF	TGCGCCAGCAGCCTAGCGGGAGGGTTCAGTGAGCAGTTCTTC
TRBV28	many	TRBJ2-7	TRBD2	CASQLSGVSYEQYF	TGTGCCAGCCAACTTAGCGGGGTCTCCTACGAGCAGTACTTC
TRBV28	few	TRBJ2-1	TRBD1	CASSPLGGQGANNEQFF	TGTGCCAGCAGTCCATTAGGGGGACAGGGGGCGAACAATGAGCAGTTCTTC
TRBV2	many	TRBJ2-7	TRBD2	CASSSTSGRFLEQYF	TGTGCCAGCAGTTCTACTAGCGGGAGGTTTCTCGAGCAGTACTTC
TRBV9	-	TRBJ2-7	TRBD2	CASSVGMAGGTYEQYF	TGTGCCAGCAGCGTAGGCATGGCGGGAGGGACCTACGAGCAGTACTTC
TRBV2	many	TRBJ2-5	-	CASRMGAETQYF	TGTGCCAGCAGGATGGGAGCAGAGACCCAGTACTTC
TRBV20-1	many	TRBJ2-5	TRBD2	CSARAPGLAGGPVEYF	TGCAGTGCTAGAGCGCCGGGACTAGCGGGAGGGCCGGTGGAGTACTTC
TRBV7-9	many	TRBJ1-3	-	CASSRVQGLGNTIYF	TGTGCCAGCAGCCGCGTCCAGGGGCTTGGAAACACCATATATTTT
TRBV24-1	many	TRBJ2-3	-	CATSFSTDTQYF	TGTGCCACCAGTTTTTCCACAGATACGCAGTATTTT
TRBV28	many	TRBJ1-2	-	CASSLIGANYGYTF	TGTGCCAGCAGTTTAATAGGGGCTAACTATGGCTACACCTTC
TRBV12-3/TRBV12-4	-	TRBJ2-7	-	CASSLAGTHAYEQYF	TGTGCCAGCAGTTTAGCGGGCACGCATGCCTACGAGCAGTACTTC
TRBV11-3	many	TRBJ1-1	-	CASGLEDTEAFF	TGTGCCAGCGGACTGGAGGACACTGAAGCTTTCTTT
TRBV29-1	-	TRBJ1-1	TRBD1	CSATKQTGVNSRNTEALF	TGCAGCGCCACCAAGCAGACAGGGGTCAACTCCAGGAACACTGAAGCTCTCTTT
TRBV19	few	TRBJ1-3	TRBD1	CASRIRDRGLGNTIYF	TGTGCCAGTAGAATCCGAGACAGGGGGCTTGGAAACACCATATATTTT
TRBV28	many	TRBJ2-1	TRBD2	CASSLSGTSGNYEQFF	TGTGCCAGCAGTTTATCCGGGACTAGCGGGAATTATGAGCAGTTCTTC
TRBV6-9	-	TRBJ1-2	-	CASSYSNRDGYPF	TGTGCCAGCAGTTACTCGAACAGGGATGGCTACCCCTTC
TRBV28	-	TRBJ2-3	TRBD1	CASSSGTGGLREGSTDTQYF	TGTGCCAGCAGCTCCGGGACAGGGGGCTTGCGGGAGGGTTCGACAGATACGCAGTATTTT
TRBV7-9	few	TRBJ2-7	TRBD2	CASSPLLGRVNYEQYF	TGTGCCAGCAGTCCACTCCTCGGGAGGGTAAACTACGAGCAGTACTTC
TRBV6-5	-	TRBJ2-7	-	CASTSGRGAAYEQYF	-
TRBV6-1	many	TRBJ2-1	-	CASSENNDRDNEQFF	TGTGCCAGCAGTGAAAACAACGACAGAGACAATGAGCAGTTCTTC
TRBV5-4	-	TRBJ2-7	TRBD1	CASSPRTGIVEQYF	TGTGCCAGCAGCCCCCGGACAGGGATTGTCGAGCAGTACTTC
TRBV5-1	-	TRBJ2-1	TRBD1	CASSLGMAVGQGDNEQFF	TGCGCCAGCAGCTTGGGAATGGCTGTGGGACAGGGGGATAATGAGCAGTTCTTC
TRBV7-9	-	TRBJ1-5	-	CASSPYRAGQPQHF	TGTGCCAGCAGCCCGTACAGGGCAGGACAGCCCCAGCATTTT
TRBV29-1	few	TRBJ1-1	TRBD1	CSVLNRGVNTEAFF	TGCAGCGTGCTTAACAGGGGTGTGAACACTGAAGCTTTCTTT
TRBV29-1	many	TRBJ2-7	TRBD1	CSVEATGFGEQYF	TGCAGCGTTGAAGCGACAGGGTTTGGCGAGCAGTACTTC
TRBV4-1	few	TRBJ2-3	-	CASSQHGQTADTQYF	TGCGCCAGCAGCCAACACGGACAGACCGCAGATACGCAGTATTTT
TRBV24-1	-	TRBJ2-7	TRBD2	CATSDGTSGRYEQYF	TGTGCCACCAGTGATGGGACTAGCGGTCGTTACGAGCAGTACTTC
TRBV24-1	many	TRBJ2-5	-	CATSDWRYQETQYF	TGTGCCACCAGTGATTGGAGGTACCAAGAGACCCAGTACTTC
TRBV6-1	many	TRBJ2-3	TRBD1	CASSVDRGTDTQYF	TGTGCCAGCAGTGTAGACAGGGGCACAGATACGCAGTATTTT
TRBV12-5	-	TRBJ2-3	-	CASVLGGRTDTQYF	TGTGCTAGTGTCCTCGGCGGAAGGACAGATACGCAGTATTTT
TRBV20-1	-	TRBJ2-7	-	CSAILRGLSYEQYF	TGCAGTGCTATCTTACGGGGACTCTCCTACGAGCAGTACTTC
TRBV10-3	few	TRBJ2-1	-	CAIGGGGSYNEQFF	TGTGCCATCGGCGGCGGAGGCTCCTACAATGAGCAGTTCTTC